The next 23 T cell receptor beta chains were all read from a single sample in a study of cytomegalovirus exposure and HLA in healthy donors. PCR primers comprised 60 Vbeta and 13 Jbeta primers. Only in-frame clones appear in the TCRdb table, and some are missing; sequencing was by immunoSEQ multiplex PCR. The data hold tens of thousands of clones, with 82% observed a single time. The material sequenced was PBMCs. Every receptor here comes from a woman aged 18 to 35 in good health and CMV-seronegative.

The count of this clone is one. The chain uses TRBV9 and TRBJ1-2, with 7 bases fitting TRBD1. CDR3 length equals 16 residues. V lost 3 bases, J lost 5 bases, and 13 bases stayed unmatched. Germline CDR1 reads SGDLS; CDR2 reads YYNGEE. CDR3 sequence reads: CASSGTDRVIWYGYTF. Here the CDR3 DNA reads TGTGCCAGCAGCGGAACAGACAGGGTGATATGGTATGGCTACACCTTC.

The rearrangement links TRBV21-1 to TRBJ2-3; the table calls TRBD1, which could not be checked here. TRBV21-1 is annotated as a pseudogene. There are 20 residues in the CDR3. CDR3 protein: CASSKTREPASTGCTDTQYF. The CDR3 region has the DNA TGTGCCAGCAGCAAAACCCGTGAGCCAGCCTCGACAGGGTGCACAGATACGCAGTATTTT.

The chain links TRBV11-2 to TRBJ1-3, with D perhaps TRBD1 (5 bases). The germline V gene encodes CDR1 SGHAT and CDR2 FQNNGV. Trimming shortened V by 3 bases and J by 2 bases, and 11 bases separated the two germline ends. The CDR3 runs to 15 residues. The CDR3: CASSFPQVTGNTIYF. DNA for the CDR3: TGTGCCAGCAGCTTCCCACAGGTTACTGGAAACACCATATATTTT.

The chain has TRBV7-3 and TRBJ1-6; D might be TRBD1 (5 bases). Germline lookup yields CDR1 SGHTA and CDR2 FQGTGA. CDR3 length: 15 amino acids. V lost 6 bases and J 7 bases, leaving 16 bases between the germline ends. CDR3 nucleotide sequence: TGTGCCAGCAGGCGAAATCCGCAGGGAAATTCACCCCTCCACTTT. It codes for CASRRNPQGNSPLHF.

The V gene is TRBV7-3, the J gene TRBJ2-5; TRBD1 matches at 11 bases. Germline V CDR1 and CDR2: SGHTA, FQGTGA. There are 15 residues in the CDR3. V gave up 5 bases and J gave up 2 bases; unmatched junction bases: 4. CDR3 bases: TGTGCCAGCAGCCGGACAGGGGGCCAGCAAGAGACCCAGTACTTC. This encodes CASSRTGGQQETQYF. The whole variable domain, remainder taken from reference TRBV7-3 and TRBJ2-5, is GAGVSQTPSNKVTEKGKYVELRCDPISGHTALYWYRQSLGQGPEFLIYFQGTGAADDSGLPNDRFFAVRPEGSVSTLKIQRTERGDSAVYLCASSRTGGQQETQYFGPGTRLLVL.

The J gene is TRBJ2-7, the V gene TRBV21-1; the D call TRBD1 from the table was never checked on the DNA. TRBV21-1 is marked as a pseudogene. The CDR3 extends over 15 amino acids. The CDR3 DNA is TGTGCCAGCAGCAAAGAGGGACAGGGGGTCCGCGAGCAGTACTTC. This gives the protein CASSKEGQGVREQYF.

The genes are TRBV28 and TRBJ2-7; D may be TRBD2 (5 bases). This CDR3 contains 13 residues. Germline V gene data show CDR1 as MDHEN and CDR2 as SYDVKM. The V end lost 4 bases, the J end lost 1 base, and 8 bases lay between the germline ends. CDR3 nucleotides: TGTGCCAGCAGTTCGGGGAGTTCCTACGAGCAGTACTTC. It codes for CASSSGSSYEQYF.

The CDR3 reads CASSPRQGSEQFF. The CDR3 DNA is TGTGCCAGCAGTCCAAGACAGGGTAGTGAGCAGTTCTTC. The chain carries TRBV27 and TRBJ2-1, with 7 bases that match TRBD1. This CDR3 is 13 amino acids long. Germline V gene lookup returns CDR1 MNHEY and CDR2 SMNVEV (reference sequence). V gave up 5 bases and J gave up 9 bases; unmatched junction bases: 7.

This clone has a single count. The V gene is TRBV6-1, the J gene TRBJ1-3; the D gene is possibly TRBD1 (5 bases). Germline loops: CDR1 MNHNS, CDR2 SASEGT. This CDR3 is built from 14 residues. Trimming took off 3 bases at V and 8 bases at J, with 14 bases between the two ends. This CDR3 reads CASSDRGSLYTIYF. The DNA of the CDR3 is TGTGCCAGCAGTGATAGGGGCAGCTTATACACCATATATTTT.

This clone is a singleton in its sample. The rearrangement joins TRBV19 to TRBJ2-3; 9 positions match TRBD2. CDR1 is LNHDA and CDR2 is SQIVND in the germline V gene (reference sequence). This CDR3 region has 17 residues. The J segment lost 3 bases and the V segment lost 3 bases, leaving 10 bases of the junction unmatched. The CDR3 loop is CASSMTHSGSATDTQYF. The CDR3 bases are TGTGCCAGTAGTATGACCCATAGCGGGAGTGCGACAGATACGCAGTATTTT.

CDR3: CASSLWGSNQPQHF. CDR3 nucleotide sequence: TGTGCCAGCAGTTTATGGGGCTCAAATCAGCCCCAGCATTTT. The chain carries TRBV27 and TRBJ1-5, with D possibly TRBD1 on 5 matching bases. Germline CDR1 reads MNHEY; CDR2 reads SMNVEV (reference sequence). Trimming cost V 1 base and J 4 bases, with 8 bases left between them. The CDR3 spans 14 residues.

The chain has TRBV7-3 and TRBJ2-1; D is ambiguous. CDR1 is SGHTA, CDR2 FQGTGA, per germline. The CDR3 is made up of 13 amino acids. The V end lost 4 bases, the J end lost 0 bases, and 4 bases lay between the germline ends. CDR3 bases: TGTGCCAGCAGCTCGAGCTCCTACAATGAGCAGTTCTTC. Its protein product is CASSSSSYNEQFF.

The chain combines TRBV5-8 with TRBJ2-7, with D possibly matching TRBD1 (6 bases). CDR1 is SGHTS and CDR2 is YDEGEE in the germline V gene. V was pared by 4 bases and J by 3 bases, with 14 bases between. The CDR3 is 14 residues long. For the CDR3, the DNA is TGTGCCAGCAGCCGAGGACAGCGGAACTACGAGCAGTACTTC. The encoded protein is CASSRGQRNYEQYF.

The V and J genes are TRBV9 and TRBJ1-1; D not resolved. The germline V and J ends were trimmed by 8 bases and 7 bases, with 18 bases remaining between them. CDR1 and CDR2 from the germline V gene are SGDLS and YYNGEE. The CDR3 loop spans 13 amino acids. The CDR3 coding sequence is TGTGCCAGTTCTGACGGGTTCGGAGGTGAAGCTTTCTTT. Its protein is CASSDGFGGEAFF.

CDR3 sequence: CASSAGGEQYF. The CDR3 DNA sequence: TGTGCCAGCAGCGCCGGGGGTGAGCAGTACTTC. The rearrangement uses TRBV9 and TRBJ2-7, with a weak D call TRBD2 (6 bases). Deletions cut 3 bases from V and 7 bases from J, with 8 bases between. The CDR3 covers 11 residues. Germline lookup yields CDR1 SGDLS and CDR2 YYNGEE.

The V call is TRBV7-3, the J call TRBJ1-1, with 11 nucleotides matching TRBD1. J gave up 3 bases and V 0 bases, and 0 bases lay outside the gene matches. CDR1 is SGHTA, CDR2 FQGTGA, per germline. There are 15 residues in the CDR3. The CDR3 sequence: CASSLTGQGDTEAFF. The CDR3 region has the DNA TGTGCCAGCAGCTTAACGGGACAGGGGGACACTGAAGCTTTCTTT.

V usage is TRBV5-1 and J usage is TRBJ2-1; 8 nucleotides match TRBD2. CDR3 length: 16 residues. The germline V gene has CDR1 SGHRS and CDR2 YFSETQ. Trimming took 4 bases from V and 7 from J; bases not matched to a gene: 13. The CDR3 protein is CASSLSPGAGVNEQFF. DNA for the CDR3: TGCGCCAGCAGCCTCTCCCCTGGAGCGGGAGTTAATGAGCAGTTCTTC.

Sample share makes this clone large. The gene calls are TRBV5-6 and TRBJ1-1; D remains ambiguous. The CDR3 is 11 residues long. CDR1 is SGHDT, CDR2 YYEEEE, per germline. The V gene lost 5 bases and the J gene lost 8 bases, with 10 bases spanning the gap. CDR3 sequence reads: CASSLALEAFF. The CDR3 DNA reads as TGTGCCAGCAGTCTAGCCCTGGAAGCTTTCTTT.

This chain links TRBV7-3 with TRBJ2-2; weak D call: TRBD1 (5 bases). Germline CDR1 reads SGHTA; CDR2 reads FQGTGA. The germline V and J ends were trimmed by 6 bases and 0 bases, with 8 bases remaining between them. The CDR3 covers 14 residues. In DNA, the CDR3 is TGTGCCAGCAGGGTAGGGGCGAACACCGGGGAGCTGTTTTTT. Translated: CASRVGANTGELFF.

The CDR3 DNA is TGTGCCAGCAGCCAAGGGACACCAAGGGAGACCCAGTACTTC. Translated, it gives CASSQGTPRETQYF. The rearrangement joins TRBV5-6 to TRBJ2-5; D is perhaps TRBD1 (6 bases). The V end lost 4 bases, the J end lost 5 bases, and 15 bases lay between the germline ends. Germline CDR1 SGHDT, CDR2 YYEEEE. The CDR3 length is 14 residues.

This clone has just one count. The chain couples TRBV30 to TRBJ2-7, with a weak D call TRBD1 (7 bases). V lost 2 bases to trimming and J lost 5 bases, with 19 bases between them. Germline CDR1 and CDR2: GTSNPN and SVGIG (reference sequence). The CDR3 runs 15 residues. Here the CDR3 reads CAWSWYQEGANEQYF. CDR3 nucleotide sequence: TGTGCCTGGAGTTGGTATCAGGAGGGGGCGAACGAGCAGTACTTC.

This clone was detected only once. The chain is built from TRBV21-1 and TRBJ1-2; the table assigns TRBD1, which was not confirmed against the DNA. TRBV21-1 is deemed a pseudogene. CDR3 length: 14 residues. CDR3 residues: CASSKFARGRGYTF. The CDR3 DNA reads TGTGCCAGCAGCAAATTCGCCAGGGGGCGAGGCTACACCTTC.

The rearrangement uses TRBV30 and TRBJ1-2; TRBD1 aligns across 8 bases. Germline CDR1 GTSNPN, CDR2 SVGIG (reference sequence). The CDR3 runs 13 residues. J was trimmed by 4 bases and V by 4 bases; bases with no gene match: 5. The CDR3 reads CAWNRGGPYGYTF. In DNA form, the CDR3 reads TGTGCCTGGAACAGGGGGGGACCCTATGGCTACACCTTC. Combining the CDR3 with reference TRBV30 and TRBJ1-2 gives the whole variable domain SQTIHQWPATLVQPVGSPLSLECTVEGTSNPNLYWYRQAAGRGLQLLFYSVGIGQISSEVPQNLSASRPQDRQFILSSKKLLLSDSGFYLCAWNRGGPYGYTFGSGTRLTVV.